The entry below describes one T cell receptor (beta chain). The antigen is unknown. This entry comes from a study of T and B cells in COVID-19 patients. Across the whole study: Peripheral blood came from COVID-19 patients with active infection or after recovery.

Study-level results: Patients with COVID-19 reportedly showed strongly skewed T cell receptor beta variable and joining gene usage.

The CDR3 extends over 16 amino acids. V was trimmed by 5 bases and J by 3 bases, leaving 20 bases between them. Looked up from germline, CDR1 is SGHAT and CDR2 is FQNNGV. From blood, about 240-500 ng of genomic DNA served as TRB template. Multiplex PCR with BIOMED2 TRB-A/B primer pools amplified TRB rearrangements. TCRdb processed the multiplex PCR reads anew with MiXCR; each CDR3 protein has one entry. The table lists some 6,300 distinct CDR3 sequences, 33% of them singletons. The sample was blood. The receptor was derived from a human donor with active COVID-19. The rearrangement links TRBV11-2 to TRBJ2-7; D tentatively reads TRBD1 or TRBD2 (6 bases each). Here the CDR3 reads CASSSTRGAGFYEQYF. DNA for the CDR3: TGTGCCAGCAGCAGTACTAGGGGGGCAGGTTTCTACGAGCAGTACTTC. Complete variable domain (other parts from reference TRBV11-2 and TRBJ2-7): EAGVAQSPRYKIIEKRQSVAFWCNPISGHATLYWYQQILGQGPKLLIQFQNNGVVDDSQLPKDRFSAERLKGVDSTLKIQPAKLEDSAVYLCASSSTRGAGFYEQYFGPGTRLTVT.